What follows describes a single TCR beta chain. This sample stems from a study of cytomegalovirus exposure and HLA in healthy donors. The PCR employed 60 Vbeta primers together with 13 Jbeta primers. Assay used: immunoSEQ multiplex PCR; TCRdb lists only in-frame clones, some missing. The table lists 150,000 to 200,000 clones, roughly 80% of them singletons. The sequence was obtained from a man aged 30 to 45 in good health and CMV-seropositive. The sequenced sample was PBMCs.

CDR3 amino acids: CASSTSGLASGNEQFF. Here the CDR3 DNA reads TGTGCCAGCAGTACCAGTGGACTAGCCTCTGGCAATGAGCAGTTCTTC. This chain uses TRBV27 with TRBJ2-1, with 8 bases aligning to TRBD2. The CDR3 sequence is 16 residues long. Germline V lookup: CDR1 MNHEY, CDR2 SMNVEV (reference sequence). The junction had 12 bases not matched to a gene; V was cut back by 5 bases and J by 6 bases.